These T cell receptor beta chains were read from a single sample in a study of cytomegalovirus exposure and HLA in healthy donors. TCRdb keeps only in-frame clones here, not all; method: immunoSEQ multiplex PCR. The sample lists some 40,000 clones; approximately 79% were seen once. Material for sequencing was PBMCs. Source of these receptors: a young woman in good health and CMV-seropositive. Both conserved end residues are part of each CDR3. The order of the fields is D gene, clone size, J gene, V gene, CDR3 protein, CDR3 DNA. The D gene is left open where the match is weak. Where a row states a size, it is once, few, many or the class of an expanded clone; other rows omit it.

>.|.|TRBJ2-2|TRBV19
CASSIYGGGTGELFF
TGTGCCAGTAGTATTTACGGGGGTGGTACCGGGGAGCTGTTTTTT
>TRBD2|.|TRBJ2-5|TRBV27
CASSLGSSGRGETQYF
TGTGCCAGCAGCCTGGGGTCTAGCGGGAGGGGGGAGACCCAGTACTTC
>TRBD2|.|TRBJ2-3|TRBV15
CATSRALGGGGGADTQYF
TGTGCCACCAGCAGAGCCCTCGGGGGGGGCGGGGGGGCCGATACGCAGTATTTT
>.|.|TRBJ1-6|TRBV30
CAWSTLPGSNYNSPLHF
TGTGCCTGGAGTACACTTCCAGGGTCGAACTATAATTCACCCCTCCACTTT
>.|once|TRBJ1-6|TRBV7-9
CASSPGQSYNSPLHF
TGTGCCAGCAGCCCTGGACAGTCCTATAATTCACCCCTCCACTTT
>.|.|TRBJ1-3|TRBV9
CASSVDPPLSSGNTIYF
TGTGCCAGCAGCGTAGACCCCCCTCTGAGCTCTGGAAACACCATATATTTT
>TRBD1|.|TRBJ1-3|TRBV30
CAWSWDSSIAGNTIYF
TGTGCCTGGAGTTGGGACAGCAGTATCGCTGGAAACACCATATATTTT
>TRBD2|few|TRBJ2-3|TRBV4-2
CASSQELASLTDTQYF
TGTGCCAGCAGCCAAGAACTAGCGTCCCTCACAGATACGCAGTATTTT
>.|.|TRBJ1-2|TRBV9
CASSGQNRDDGYTF
TGTGCCAGCAGCGGACAAAACAGGGATGATGGCTACACCTTC
>TRBD1|once|TRBJ2-1|TRBV7-2
CASSASTGAWDEQFF
TGTGCCAGCAGCGCGAGCACAGGGGCCTGGGATGAGCAGTTCTTC
>TRBD1|.|TRBJ2-7|TRBV4-3
CASSQDRQGNSYEQYF
TGCGCCAGCAGCCAAGATCGACAGGGGAACTCCTACGAGCAGTACTTC
>TRBD2|.|TRBJ2-5|TRBV5-6
CASSLASGGLETQYF
TGTGCCAGCAGCTTGGCTAGCGGGGGGTTGGAGACCCAGTACTTC
>.|few|TRBJ2-6|TRBV6-9
CARPPGGASGANVLTF
TGTGCCAGACCCCCCGGGGGAGCCTCTGGGGCCAACGTCCTGACTTTC
>TRBD1|.|TRBJ1-2|TRBV25-1
CASSGDSTNYGYTF
TGTGCCAGCAGTGGGGACAGTACTAACTATGGCTACACCTTC
>.|.|TRBJ1-2|TRBV7-9
CASSLTGFGYTF
TGTGCCAGCAGCTTAACGGGTTTTGGCTACACCTTC
>TRBD1|.|TRBJ1-3|TRBV4-1
CASSQLFSDRGVRNTIYF
TGCGCCAGCAGCCAGCTATTTTCGGACAGGGGGGTGAGAAACACCATATATTTT
>.|.|TRBJ2-6|TRBV6-5
CASSQDFGANVLTF
TGTGCCAGCAGCCAAGACTTTGGGGCCAACGTCCTGACTTTC
>.|.|TRBJ2-3|TRBV19
CASQGRITDTQYF
TGTGCCAGTCAAGGGAGGATCACAGATACGCAGTATTTT
>TRBD2|.|TRBJ2-1|TRBV7-3
CASSLQSGGAQLNEQFF
TGTGCCAGCAGCTTGCAAAGCGGGGGGGCCCAATTGAATGAGCAGTTCTTC
>.|.|TRBJ2-7|TRBV28
CASSWNFRLPSSYEQYF
TGTGCCAGCAGTTGGAATTTTCGACTACCTAGCTCCTACGAGCAGTACTTC
>.|.|TRBJ1-4|TRBV7-2
CASSPIGSSNEKLFF
TGTGCCAGCAGCCCCATCGGGTCATCTAATGAAAAACTGTTTTTT
>TRBD1|.|TRBJ2-7|TRBV25-1
CASSELGDSTYEQYF
TGTGCCAGCAGTGAGCTGGGGGACAGTACCTACGAGCAGTACTTC
>.|.|TRBJ1-2|TRBV7-3
CASSELGRVDYGYTF
TGTGCCAGCAGCGAGCTTGGCCGGGTCGACTATGGCTACACCTTC
>TRBD1|.|TRBJ1-4|TRBV5-5
CASSLRGTGVATNEKLFF
TGTGCCAGCAGCTTGCGGGGGACAGGAGTTGCAACTAATGAAAAACTGTTTTTT
>TRBD2|.|TRBJ2-3|TRBV5-1
CASSATLAGVTDTQYF
TGCGCCAGCAGCGCGACCCTAGCGGGAGTCACAGATACGCAGTATTTT
>TRBD1|.|TRBJ1-6|TRBV9
CASSSGQGAYNSPLHF
TGTGCCAGCAGCTCAGGACAGGGGGCTTATAATTCACCCCTCCACTTT
>TRBD1|.|TRBJ2-6|TRBV7-9
CSSRPPGQGAWGANVLTF
TGTTCCAGCAGGCCTCCGGGACAGGGGGCGTGGGGGGCCAACGTCCTGACTTTC
>.|.|TRBJ1-2|TRBV7-9
CASSVKKGNNYGYTF
TGTGCCAGCAGTGTAAAAAAGGGGAATAACTATGGCTACACCTTC
>TRBD1|.|TRBJ2-5|TRBV2
CASSDPGTGSLLETQYF
TGTGCCAGCAGTGACCCCGGGACAGGAAGTCTCTTGGAGACCCAGTACTTC
>.|.|TRBJ2-3|TRBV4-1
CASSQDGAGGTDTQYF
TGCGCCAGCAGCCAAGATGGGGCAGGGGGCACAGATACGCAGTATTTT
>.|.|TRBJ2-5|TRBV4-2
CASSQTGVKQETQYF
TGTGCCAGCAGCCAAACCGGGGTTAAGCAAGAGACCCAGTACTTC
>.|.|TRBJ2-7|TRBV7-2
CASSPIVSSYEQYF
TGTGCCAGCAGCCCCATAGTAAGCTCCTACGAGCAGTACTTC
>TRBD1|.|TRBJ1-2|TRBV19
CASSITGQDADGYTF
TGTGCCAGTAGTATAACGGGACAGGACGCGGATGGCTACACCTTC
>TRBD1|.|TRBJ1-1|TRBV7-2
CASSSQGQGLNTEAFF
TGTGCCAGCAGCTCGCAGGGACAGGGCCTGAACACTGAAGCTTTCTTT
>.|.|TRBJ2-5|TRBV6-5
CASSYGLVREQYF
TGTGCCAGCAGTTACGGGCTAGTTAGGGAGCAGTACTTC
>TRBD1|.|TRBJ2-5|TRBV2
CASTLGTAQETQYF
TGTGCCAGCACCCTTGGGACAGCTCAAGAGACCCAGTACTTC
>.|.|TRBJ2-1|TRBV30
CAWSLGTLRFNEQFF
TGTGCCTGGAGTCTCGGGACTCTTCGTTTCAATGAGCAGTTCTTC
>.|.|TRBJ2-1|TRBV19
CASLGGRNEQFF
TGTGCCAGTCTGGGGGGGCGGAATGAGCAGTTCTTC
>.|once|TRBJ1-4|TRBV6-5
CASSYSSLATNEKLFF
TGTGCCAGCAGTTACTCGAGCCTTGCAACTAATGAAAAACTGTTTTTT
>TRBD1|.|TRBJ2-5|TRBV6-5
CASSYSRTGGGETQYF
TGTGCCAGCAGTTACTCCCGGACAGGGGGCGGAGAGACCCAGTACTTC
>.|.|TRBJ1-3|TRBV28
CASSLFQGSHTIYF
TGTGCCAGCAGTTTATTCCAGGGGAGTCACACCATATATTTT
>.|.|TRBJ1-2|TRBV25-1
CASSEGAGNGYTF
TGTGCCAGCAGTGAAGGAGCAGGGAATGGCTACACCTTC
>.|.|TRBJ2-1|TRBV7-2
CASSLLAEQFF
TGTGCCAGCAGCTTATTAGCCGAGCAGTTCTTC
>TRBD2|.|TRBJ2-5|TRBV27
CASSNRREGRETQYF
TGTGCCAGCAGTAATCGGCGGGAGGGGAGAGAGACCCAGTACTTC
>.|few|TRBJ2-1|TRBV25-1
CASSEEGRNEQFF
TGTGCCAGCAGTGAAGAGGGTCGGAATGAGCAGTTCTTC
>TRBD1|.|TRBJ2-3|TRBV25-1
CASSDTGGSDTQYF
TGTGCCAGCAGTGACACAGGGGGGTCAGATACGCAGTATTTT
>TRBD2|.|TRBJ2-1|TRBV6-4
CASNFSGTRGGHEQFF
TGTGCCAGCAATTTTTCCGGGACTAGGGGCGGGCATGAGCAGTTCTTC
>TRBD2|.|TRBJ2-3|TRBV9
CASNAGTTPTDTQYF
TGTGCCAGCAACGCCGGGACTACACCCACAGATACGCAGTATTTT
>TRBD1|.|TRBJ2-3|TRBV5-4
CASTPPTSGTGPTDTQYF
TGTGCCAGCACCCCCCCGACATCTGGGACAGGACCCACAGATACGCAGTATTTT
>TRBD2|few|TRBJ2-1|TRBV4-1
CASSHPPPLAGGAYNEQFF
TGCGCCAGCAGCCACCCCCCCCCTCTAGCGGGGGGAGCCTACAATGAGCAGTTCTTC
>.|.|TRBJ2-7|TRBV7-6
CASSRREGGEQYF
TGTGCCAGCAGCCGCCGGGAAGGGGGCGAGCAGTACTTC
>.|.|TRBJ1-2|TRBV7-2
CASSSQGFGYTF
TGTGCCAGCAGCTCCCAGGGGTTTGGCTACACCTTC